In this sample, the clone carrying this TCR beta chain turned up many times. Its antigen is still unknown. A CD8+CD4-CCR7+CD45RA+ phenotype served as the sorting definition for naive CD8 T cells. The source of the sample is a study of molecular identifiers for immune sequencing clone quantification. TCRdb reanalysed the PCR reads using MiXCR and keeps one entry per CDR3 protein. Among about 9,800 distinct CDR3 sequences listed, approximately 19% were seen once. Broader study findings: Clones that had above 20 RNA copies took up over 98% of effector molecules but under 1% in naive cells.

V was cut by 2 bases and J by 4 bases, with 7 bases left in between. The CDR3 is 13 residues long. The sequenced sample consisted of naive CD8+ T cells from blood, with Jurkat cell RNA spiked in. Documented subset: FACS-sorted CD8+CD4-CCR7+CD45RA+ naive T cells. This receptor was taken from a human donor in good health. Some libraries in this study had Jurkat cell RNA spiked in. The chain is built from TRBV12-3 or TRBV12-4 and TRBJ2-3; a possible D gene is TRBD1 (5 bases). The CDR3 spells CASSLIRADTQYF. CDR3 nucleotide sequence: TGTGCCAGCAGTTTAATCAGGGCAGATACGCAGTATTTT.